Given below is one T cell receptor (beta chain) in context. This sample was taken from a study of T cells expressing NK-cell markers. For each CDR3 protein, TCRdb gives one entry from its re-call of the 5' RACE reads, without DNA. In all, the sample yields a few hundred thousand distinct CDR3 sequences. This TCR was sampled from a man aged 18 to 69 in good health. The sequenced sample was blood T cells: a sorted CD56 or NKG2C T cell subset, CD4+ or CD8+ T cells, or bulk PBMC T cells (not recorded which).

CDR3 region: CASSPPSVATGELFF. This chain uses TRBV18 with TRBJ2-2. The CDR3 contains 15 residues. Germline V gene sequence: CDR1 KGHSH, CDR2 LQKENI.